The 2 T cell receptor beta chains presented below share a single source sample, sequenced in a study of T cells in Graves' hyperthyroidism and ophthalmopathy (dated by TCRdb to the late 2010s). Libraries were built with multiplex PCR. Instrument used: Illumina HiSeq 2000. Amplification of TCR beta CDR3 regions was carried out from RNA transcripts. A first-round RT-PCR of the TCR CDR3 used the HTBI primer set with the Qiagen OneStep RT-PCR kit. The public sequencing data were trimmed at Q25 with fastp and processed into clonotypes with MiXCR by TCRdb, which kept only in-frame beta chains. Entries that share a CDR3 protein sequence are merged under the most common genes and DNA. This sample lists around 250,000 distinct CDR3 sequences; roughly 15% were detected once. The top ten constitute 28% of the sample. Sequencing was done on a sample of blood. These TCRs come from a woman aged 18-30 years with Graves' ophthalmopathy.

This clonotype appeared many times. The gene calls are TRBV7-2 and TRBJ2-2; D is possibly TRBD2 (6 bases). The length of the CDR3 is 15 residues. Germline V gene data show CDR1 as SGHTA and CDR2 as FQGNSA. Trimming took off 2 bases at V and 3 bases at J, with 10 bases between the two ends. The CDR3 region is CASSLQGGHTGELFF. CDR3 nucleotide sequence: TGTGCCAGCAGCTTACAGGGAGGCCACACCGGGGAGCTGTTTTTT.

V is TRBV20-1 and J is TRBJ2-3; 14 positions agree with TRBD2. The CDR3 is made up of 16 amino acids. Germline CDR1 reads DFQATT; CDR2 reads SNEGSKA (reference sequence). The V gene end was trimmed by 6 bases and the J gene end by 4 bases; junction bases not matched to a gene: 9. This chain's CDR3 is CSALRLAGGLADTQYF. CDR3 DNA: TGCAGTGCCTTAAGACTAGCGGGGGGGCTGGCAGATACGCAGTATTTT.